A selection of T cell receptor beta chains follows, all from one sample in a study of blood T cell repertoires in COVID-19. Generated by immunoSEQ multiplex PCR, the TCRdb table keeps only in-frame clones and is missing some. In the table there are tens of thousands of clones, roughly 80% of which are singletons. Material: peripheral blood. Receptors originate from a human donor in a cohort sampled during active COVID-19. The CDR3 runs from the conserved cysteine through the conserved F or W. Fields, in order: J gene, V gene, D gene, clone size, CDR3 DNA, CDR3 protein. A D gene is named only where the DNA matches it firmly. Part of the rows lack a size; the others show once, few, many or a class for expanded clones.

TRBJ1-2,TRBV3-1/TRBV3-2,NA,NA,TGTGCCAGCAGCGCGGGACTTAACTATGGCTACACCTTC,CASSAGLNYGYTF
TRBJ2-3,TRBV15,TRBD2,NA,TGTGCCACCAGCAGAGATTCCCCTCTAGCGGGGGGGCGTGATACGCAGTATTTT,CATSRDSPLAGGRDTQYF
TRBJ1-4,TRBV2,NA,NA,TGTGCCAGCATTAGAGACAGTTTGGGGGAAAAACTGTTTTTT,CASIRDSLGEKLFF
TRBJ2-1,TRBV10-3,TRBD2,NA,TGTGCCATCAGTGCTCTAGCGGGGGGGTCTAATGAGCAGTTCTTC,CAISALAGGSNEQFF
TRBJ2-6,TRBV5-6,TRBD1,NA,TGTGCCAGCAGCTACTGGACAGGGGGATCTGGGGCCAACGTCCTGACTTTC,CASSYWTGGSGANVLTF
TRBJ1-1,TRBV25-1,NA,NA,TGTGCCAGCAGTGAATCCGGGGTCACTGAAGCTTTCTTT,CASSESGVTEAFF
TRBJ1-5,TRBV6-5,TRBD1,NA,TGTGCCAGCGGACAGGGGGCGAGTCAGCCCCAGCATTTT,CASGQGASQPQHF
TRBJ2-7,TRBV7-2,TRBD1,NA,TGTGCCAGCAGCCGGGACAGGGGAAACTACGAGCAGTACTTC,CASSRDRGNYEQYF
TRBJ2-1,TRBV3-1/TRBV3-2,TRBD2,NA,TGTGCCAGCAGCCCCCGGTTTAGCGGGGGGTGGAATGAGCAGTTCTTC,CASSPRFSGGWNEQFF
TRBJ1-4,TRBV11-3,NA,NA,TGTGCCAGCAGCTCCAGAGTAGGGCAGGGTGAAAAACTGTTTTTT,CASSSRVGQGEKLFF
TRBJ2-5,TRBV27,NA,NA,TGTGCCAGCAGTTTATTCCCTTCGGACACCCCGGAGACCCAGTACTTC,CASSLFPSDTPETQYF
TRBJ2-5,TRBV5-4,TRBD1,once,TGTGCCAGCAGCCCAGGACAGGAGCCGGAGACCCAGTACTTC,CASSPGQEPETQYF
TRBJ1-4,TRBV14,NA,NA,TGTGCCAGCAGCCAAGGGCTTCGTGAAAAACTGTTTTTT,CASSQGLREKLFF
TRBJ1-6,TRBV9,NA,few,TGTGCCAGCACCCCATCGGTCTATAATTCACCCCTCCACTTT,CASTPSVYNSPLHF
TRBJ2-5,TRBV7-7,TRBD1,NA,TGTGCCAGCAGCTTAGACTCCGGACAGGGGCAAGAGACCCAGTACTTC,CASSLDSGQGQETQYF
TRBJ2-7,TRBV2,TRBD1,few,TGTGCCAGCAGTGATGGGACAGGGGTCTACGAGCAGTACTTC,CASSDGTGVYEQYF